What follows describes a single T cell receptor (beta chain). Its antigen remains unidentified. The input lacks base qualities; no much larger clone sits a single base away. This sample stems from a study of blood T cells in healthy people across ages (dated by TCRdb to between 2015 and 2016). About the study as a whole: Template switching captured roughly one uniquely barcoded TCR beta cDNA molecule per two T cells in model experiments. To track age-related changes in TCR beta repertoire diversity, the study relied on deep sequencing normalized with unique cDNA molecular identifiers. Four age groups were formed from the donors: young (average 16 years), middle-aged (around 40), aged (more than 55) and long-lived (around 82). Donors of different ages were randomly distributed across sequencing lanes to avoid experimental bias. For two donors (one aged 18 to 30 and one aged 80 or older), the study analyzed two additional independent replicas of 1 million unique cDNA reads from the same blood draw. The investigation overall reported the following: As age increased, observed TCR beta diversity per million T cells dropped in a roughly linear way, and a significant reduction was already evident by age roughly 36. Donor CMV infection status was unknown, potentially confounding age-related changes in expanded clonotypes. Bulk unsorted PBMC profiling prevented conclusive comparison of naive and antigen-experienced compartments. Compared with the aged group, the long-lived group had more naive CD4+ T cells, fewer expanded clones and increased TCR diversity, a pattern suggesting age selection. Estimates of total diversity based on one million sequenced T cells were considered lower bounds and underestimates. The percentage of naive T cells measured by flow cytometry correlated strongly with observed TCR beta diversity.

Systemically healthy Caucasian individuals from Russia, 39 in total and aged about 6 to 100 years, were included as donors. Around 9.7 milliliters of peripheral blood were collected from each donor into EDTA-treated Vacutainer tubes. PBMCs were isolated by Ficoll-Paque density-gradient centrifugation, with at least 6 million obtained per sample. Total RNA was extracted from PBMCs with Trizol reagent, with at least 5.5 micrograms obtained per sample. For every donor, an aliquot of PBMCs went through flow cytometry to measure the percentages of naive CD45RAhigh/CD27high T cells. CDR1 and CDR2 are drawn from the germline V gene (reference sequence): DFQATT, SNEGSKA. Trimming removed 5 bases from V and 8 bases from J, leaving 16 bases between the germline ends. The CDR3 measures 13 amino acids from cysteine to phenylalanine. The sequence is cut down to CDR3 DNA, 39 bases in frame from base 1. The library was generated by 5' RACE. A second roughly 7 to 11 cycle PCR used a sample-barcoded 5' primer and a J-beta primer mix. A unique molecular identifier was introduced onto each TCR beta cDNA molecule by a template-switch 5' adaptor carrying 12 random nucleotides. At least 3 million CDR3-containing paired-end reads were obtained from each sample. All of the RNA was converted into first-strand cDNA using the Mint cDNA synthesis kit, with a TRBC-specific oligonucleotide serving as the primer. Following uracil-DNA glycosylase treatment, all cDNA underwent a first 18-cycle PCR with the universal primers M1SS and BC2_uni_R. The original methods were these. Each sample was normalized by randomly selecting 1 million high-quality reads, each carrying a distinct molecular identifier. Reads sharing molecular identifiers were discarded rather than binned into consensus sequences. MiTCR, with a Q25 quality threshold and the strictest error-elimination algorithm, was used for CDR3 identification, clonotype clustering and error correction. Lower-bound total TCR beta diversity was estimated with a nonparametric unseen species model using Euler transformation. TCRdb reworked the public reads: Q25 trimming with fastp, MiXCR clone assembly, productive beta chains retained. CDR3 protein sequences are deduplicated, and each keeps its most common genes and DNA. TCRdb's processing, not the authors' own work, is the source of the V and J calls. The sample data list over 1,500,000 distinct CDR3 sequences, and around 40% of these were observed just once. The ten biggest clones cover 20% to 25% of the sample.

The chain is assembled from TRBV20-1 and TRBJ2-1, with no D gene named confidently. Sequencing used blood. The TCR comes from a human donor in good health. The DNA is as follows: TGCAGTGCTGCCGCAAGTCCGGGCGATGAGCAGTTCTTC. Translated, this is CSAAASPGDEQFF.